Following are 28 T cell receptor beta chains from one sample sequenced in a study of T cell changes during pregnancy in multiple sclerosis (dated by TCRdb to the late 2010s). Libraries were prepared through the immunoSEQ multiplex PCR assay. TCRdb's version of the immuneACCESS table is confined to in-frame rearrangements and falls short of the full clone set. An unresolved V gene accounts for under half of the shortfall where checked; the remainder is of unknown origin. The table for this sample lists 45,000 to 70,000 clones; approximately 90% of them were counted only once. The ten biggest clones cover less than 0.2% of the sample. The sample consisted of CD4+ T cells from peripheral blood mononuclear cells, taken after pregnancy. These receptors came from a female donor in good health, enrolled as a control in a pregnancy study.

V is TRBV5-1 and J is TRBJ1-4; D not certain. The germline V and J ends were trimmed by 1 base and 8 bases, with 15 bases remaining between them. CDR1 is SGHRS, CDR2 YFSETQ, per germline. The length of the CDR3 is 15 residues. CDR3 region: CASSLNGGSEEKLFF. In nucleotides, the CDR3 is TGCGCCAGCAGCTTGAACGGCGGGTCGGAGGAAAAACTGTTTTTT.

In DNA, the CDR3 is TGTGCCAGCAGTGTATCAGGGTTTGGCTACACCTTC. Its protein is CASSVSGFGYTF. The genes are TRBV6-5 and TRBJ1-2; maybe TRBD1 (5 bases). The V gene lost 5 bases and the J gene lost 7 bases, with 11 bases spanning the gap. CDR3 length: 12 residues. In germline, CDR1 is MNHEY, CDR2 SVGAGI.

The rearrangement uses TRBV5-1 and TRBJ1-1, with no clear D. The CDR3 runs to 15 residues. V was cut by 0 bases and J by 2 bases, with 11 bases left in between. Germline CDR1 and CDR2: SGHRS and YFSETQ. CDR3 DNA: TGCGCCAGCAGCTTGGGTCCAGGCCCAAACACTGAAGCTTTCTTT. This gives the protein CASSLGPGPNTEAFF.

The chain employs TRBV6-5 and TRBJ2-7, with TRBD2 as a possible D gene (5 bases). This CDR3 contains 13 residues. Trimming pared 2 bases from V and 2 bases from J, leaving 7 bases between. CDR1 MNHEY and CDR2 SVGAGI come from the germline V gene. The CDR3 DNA is TGTGCCAGCAGTTACGAGGGAACCTACGAGCAGTACTTC. Its protein product is CASSYEGTYEQYF.

Worth noting for this clone: The same CDR3 arises from other DNA sequences in this sample as well. The chain recombines TRBV15 with TRBJ1-2, with D possibly TRBD1 on 5 matching bases. Germline assignment: CDR1 LNHNV and CDR2 YYDKDF (reference sequence). The V end was cut by 0 bases, the J end by 8 bases, with 13 bases between. The length of the CDR3 is 14 residues. CDR3 protein: CATSRDPQGGGYTF. DNA of the CDR3: TGTGCCACCAGCAGAGACCCCCAGGGTGGAGGCTACACCTTC.

The chain employs TRBV11-3 and TRBJ2-1; the D is unclear. The CDR3 consists of 18 residues. Trimming took off 0 bases at V and 6 bases at J, with 21 bases between the two ends. Per germline, CDR1 SGHNT and CDR2 YENEEA. CDR3 protein: CASSLDPWPKMALNEQFF. CDR3 in DNA: TGTGCCAGCAGCTTAGACCCCTGGCCCAAGATGGCTCTCAATGAGCAGTTCTTC.

V usage is TRBV6-5 and J usage is TRBJ1-5, with D tentatively TRBD1 (6 bases). Trimming took 4 bases from V and 6 from J, leaving 13 bases between them. The germline V gene encodes CDR1 MNHEY and CDR2 SVGAGI. This CDR3 has 14 amino acids. Here the CDR3 DNA reads TGTGCCAGCAGTTCACAGGGTAGTACTCAGCCCCAGCATTTT. Protein sequence: CASSSQGSTQPQHF.

As to this clone: The sample carries other DNA sequences with the same CDR3. The CDR3 bases are TGCAGCGTCCGATGGGACAGGGCGGGAGATGAGCAGTACTTC. Amino acids: CSVRWDRAGDEQYF. The V and J genes are TRBV29-1 and TRBJ2-7; 9 positions agree with TRBD1. The CDR3 loop spans 14 amino acids. V was clipped by 6 bases and J by 7 bases; unmatched bases: 13. Germline CDR1 is SQVTM and CDR2 is ANQGSEA.

The chain employs TRBV4-3 and TRBJ1-1; TRBD1 is a possible D gene (6 bases). The germline V gene encodes CDR1 LGHNA and CDR2 YSLEER. With 5 bases removed from V and 6 bases from J, the gap between germline ends came to 19 bases. The CDR3 covers 15 residues. The CDR3 reads CASSRSHQGSPEAFF. DNA of the CDR3: TGCGCCAGCAGCAGGAGTCATCAGGGGAGCCCTGAAGCTTTCTTT.

The gene calls are TRBV28 and TRBJ1-1; D is unresolved. Trimming pared 2 bases from V and 8 bases from J, leaving 9 bases between. CDR1 and CDR2 (germline): MDHEN, SYDVKM. There are 12 residues in the CDR3. Here the CDR3 reads CASSLNQREAFF. DNA for the CDR3: TGTGCCAGCAGTTTAAATCAACGGGAAGCTTTCTTT.

V gene TRBV7-2 combines with J gene TRBJ1-5, with 7 bases aligning to TRBD1. V gave up 6 bases and J gave up 2 bases; unmatched junction bases: 7. The CDR3 loop spans 15 amino acids. Germline V gene lookup returns CDR1 SGHTA and CDR2 FQGNSA. CDR3 protein: CASSPDRAGNQPQHF. CDR3 sequence (DNA): TGTGCCAGCAGTCCCGACAGGGCGGGCAATCAGCCCCAGCATTTT.

The chain has TRBV7-6 and TRBJ1-3; 7 nucleotides line up with TRBD1. Unmatched junction bases numbered 5, after V lost 6 bases and J lost 0 bases. In germline, CDR1 is SGHVS, CDR2 FNYEAQ. The CDR3 covers 15 residues. The CDR3 nucleotides are TGTGCCAGCAGGGGACAGCCGAGCTCTGGAAACACCATATATTTT. Translated, it gives CASRGQPSSGNTIYF.

The sample holds one count of this clone. The chain links TRBV7-9 to TRBJ1-2, with D uncertain. Per the germline V gene, CDR1 is SEHNR and CDR2 is FQNEAQ (reference sequence). The V and J ends lost 5 bases and 4 bases respectively, with 8 bases between them. The CDR3 loop spans 12 amino acids. CDR3 in DNA: TGTGCCAGCAGCCGTGGAGGCTATGGCTACACCTTC. Encoded protein: CASSRGGYGYTF.

This chain joins TRBV7-2 and TRBJ1-6; 8 bases are shared with TRBD1. The CDR3 extends over 15 amino acids. Germline values: CDR1 SGHTA, CDR2 FQGNSA. J was trimmed by 8 bases and V by 3 bases; bases with no gene match: 6. The CDR3 DNA sequence: TGTGCCAGCAGCTTCGGACAGGGCAACTATTCACCCCTCCACTTT. It yields the protein CASSFGQGNYSPLHF.

The chain is built from TRBV5-1 and TRBJ1-3; TRBD1 aligns across 9 bases. The CDR3 has 17 residues. CDR1 and CDR2 from the germline V gene are SGHRS and YFSETQ. The junction had 9 bases not matched to a gene; V was cut back by 4 bases and J by 1 base. The CDR3 loop reads CASSLRPGQGSGNTIYF. CDR3 DNA sequence: TGCGCCAGCAGCCTACGCCCGGGACAGGGTTCTGGAAACACCATATATTTT.

The chain couples TRBV9 to TRBJ1-5; TRBD1 matches at 9 bases. CDR1 is SGDLS and CDR2 is YYNGEE in the germline V gene. The CDR3 length is 15 residues. J was trimmed by 2 bases and V by 4 bases; bases with no gene match: 4. The CDR3 protein is CASSWTGEGNQPQHF. CDR3 sequence (DNA): TGTGCCAGCAGCTGGACAGGGGAAGGCAATCAGCCCCAGCATTTT.

The chain couples TRBV7-9 to TRBJ1-3, with D perhaps TRBD1 (5 bases). Per germline, CDR1 SEHNR and CDR2 FQNEAQ (reference sequence). V was shortened by 3 bases and J by 3 bases, with 9 bases between the two germline ends. The CDR3 consists of 14 residues. The CDR3 here is CASSFRGDGNTIYF. CDR3 in DNA: TGTGCCAGCAGCTTTCGGGGGGATGGAAACACCATATATTTT.

This sequence joins TRBV6-5 and TRBJ1-5; 7 bases agree with TRBD1. Trimming removed 6 bases from V and 5 bases from J; junction bases left unmatched: 10. CDR3 length equals 15 residues. CDR1 and CDR2 from the germline V gene are MNHEY and SVGAGI. The CDR3 DNA follows: TGTGCCAGCAGACTTAACAGGGGTAGTGATCAGCCCCAGCATTTT. Its protein product is CASRLNRGSDQPQHF.

The chain couples TRBV5-4 to TRBJ1-1; D is unresolved. Looked up from germline, CDR1 is SGHNT and CDR2 is YYREEE (reference sequence). The CDR3 has 12 residues. Trimming cost V 4 bases and J 1 base, with 5 bases left between them. CDR3 DNA: TGTGCCAGCAGCCACAGGAACACTGAAGCTTTCTTT. It is translated as CASSHRNTEAFF. The full variable domain, its missing parts supplied by reference TRBV5-4 and TRBJ1-1, is ETGVTQSPTHLIKTRGQQVTLRCSSQSGHNTVSWYQQALGQGPQFIFQYYREEENGRGNFPPRFSGLQFPNYSSELNVNALELDDSALYLCASSHRNTEAFFGQGTRLTVV.

DNA for the CDR3: TGTGCCAGCAGTTTATCCCCGGACAGGGGGGGTCGGGGGCAGCCCCAGCATTTT. Translation gives CASSLSPDRGGRGQPQHF. The J gene is TRBJ1-5, the V gene TRBV27, with TRBD1 matching over 10 bases. With V trimmed by 0 bases and J by 7 bases, 12 bases remained unmatched. There are 18 residues in the CDR3. The V gene's germline CDR1 is MNHEY and CDR2 SMNVEV (reference sequence).

CDR3 amino acids: CASSLGLAGPYEQYF. DNA for the CDR3: TGTGCCAGCAGCTTGGGCCTAGCGGGGCCCTACGAGCAGTACTTC. The chain combines TRBV5-6 with TRBJ2-7, with 9 positions matching TRBD2. Unmatched junction bases numbered 3, after V lost 0 bases and J lost 2 bases. CDR1 is SGHDT and CDR2 is YYEEEE in the germline V gene. The CDR3 runs to 15 residues. The entire variable domain, with the rest obtained from reference TRBV5-6 and TRBJ2-7, is as follows: DAGVTQSPTHLIKTRGQQVTLRCSPKSGHDTVSWYQQALGQGPQFIFQYYEEEERQRGNFPDRFSGHQFPNYSSELNVNALLLGDSALYLCASSLGLAGPYEQYFGPGTRLTVT.

J is TRBJ2-3 and V is TRBV7-2; TRBD1 might be the D (6 bases). V gave up 2 bases and J gave up 6 bases, with 9 bases separating them. The germline gives CDR1 SGHTA, CDR2 FQGNSA. CDR3 length: 13 residues. This CDR3 reads CASSLQQGDTQYF. The CDR3 DNA follows: TGTGCCAGCAGCTTACAACAGGGTGATACGCAGTATTTT.

V and J are TRBV7-2 and TRBJ2-1; 10 positions match TRBD1. V lost 0 bases and J lost 5; bases outside the gene matches: 4. CDR1 is SGHTA, CDR2 FQGNSA, per germline. This CDR3 contains 16 residues. The CDR3 DNA is TGTGCCAGCAGCTTAGCCCGGACAGGGGGTAACAATGAGCAGTTCTTC. It is translated as CASSLARTGGNNEQFF.

CDR3 sequence reads: CASRRPGTGDEKLFF. CDR3 in DNA: TGTGCCAGCAGGCGGCCCGGGACAGGGGATGAAAAACTGTTTTTT. The chain links TRBV28 to TRBJ1-4; 10 nucleotides line up with TRBD1. Looked up from germline, CDR1 is MDHEN and CDR2 is SYDVKM. The CDR3 is made up of 15 amino acids. The junction had 7 bases not matched to a gene; V was cut back by 6 bases and J by 6 bases.

J is TRBJ2-7 and V is TRBV7-2; D possibly corresponds to TRBD2 (5 bases). This CDR3 has 14 amino acids. V was shortened by 2 bases and J by 3 bases, with 11 bases between the two germline ends. Per the germline V gene, CDR1 is SGHTA and CDR2 is FQGNSA. CDR3 amino acids: CASSLMVGLYEQYF. CDR3 bases: TGTGCCAGCAGCTTAATGGTCGGACTCTACGAGCAGTACTTC.

The J gene is TRBJ1-6, the V gene TRBV5-8; 7 bases are a match to TRBD1. The V segment lost 4 bases and the J segment 10 bases; nucleotides outside the gene matches: 11. The CDR3 has 15 residues. Germline lookup yields CDR1 SGHTS and CDR2 YDEGEE. As DNA, the CDR3 is TGTGCCAGCAGCCTTCAGGGGGGCGGTAAATCACCCCTCCACTTT. Its protein is CASSLQGGGKSPLHF. The whole variable domain, filled in from reference TRBV5-8 and TRBJ1-6, reads EAGVTQSPTHLIKTRGQQATLRCSPISGHTSVYWYQQALGLGLQFLLWYDEGEERNRGNFPPRFSGRQFPNYSSELNVNALELEDSALYLCASSLQGGGKSPLHFGNGTRLTVT.

The chain joins TRBV20-1 to TRBJ2-1; D call uncertain. V lost 1 base to trimming and J lost 6 bases, with 4 bases between them. The V gene's germline CDR1 is DFQATT and CDR2 SNEGSKA (reference sequence). The CDR3 loop spans 11 amino acids. The CDR3 DNA reads as TGCAGTGCTAGAGTCCGCAATGAGCAGTTCTTC. It is translated as CSARVRNEQFF.

The chain combines TRBV19 with TRBJ1-2; TRBD1 is a possible D gene (6 bases). Trimming removed 3 bases from V and 8 bases from J, with 16 bases in between. Germline V gene data show CDR1 as LNHDA and CDR2 as SQIVND (reference sequence). The CDR3 runs 14 residues. In DNA, the CDR3 is TGTGCCAGTAGTATGGTGCAGGGGCTGTACGGCTACACCTTC. Its protein is CASSMVQGLYGYTF.